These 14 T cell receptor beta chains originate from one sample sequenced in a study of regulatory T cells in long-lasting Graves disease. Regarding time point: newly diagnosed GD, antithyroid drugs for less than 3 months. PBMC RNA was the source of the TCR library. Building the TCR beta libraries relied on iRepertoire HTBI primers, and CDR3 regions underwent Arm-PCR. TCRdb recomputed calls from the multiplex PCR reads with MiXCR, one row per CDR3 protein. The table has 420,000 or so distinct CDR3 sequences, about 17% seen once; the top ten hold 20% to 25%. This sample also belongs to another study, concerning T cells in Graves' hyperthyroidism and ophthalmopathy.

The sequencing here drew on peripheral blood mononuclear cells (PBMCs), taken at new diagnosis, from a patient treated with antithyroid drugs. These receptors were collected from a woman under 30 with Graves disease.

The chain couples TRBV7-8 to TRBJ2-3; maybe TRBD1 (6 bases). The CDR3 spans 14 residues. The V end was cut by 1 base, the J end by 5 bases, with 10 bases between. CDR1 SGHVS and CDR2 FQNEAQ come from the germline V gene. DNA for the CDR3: TGTGCCAGCAGCTTAGTAGAGGGGGTAGATACGCAGTATTTT. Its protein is CASSLVEGVDTQYF.

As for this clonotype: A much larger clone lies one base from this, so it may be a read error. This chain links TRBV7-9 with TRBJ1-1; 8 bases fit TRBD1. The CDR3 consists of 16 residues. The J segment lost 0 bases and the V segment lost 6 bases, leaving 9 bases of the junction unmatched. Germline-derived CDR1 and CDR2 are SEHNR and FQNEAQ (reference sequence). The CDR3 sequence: CASRNGRGRMNTEAFF. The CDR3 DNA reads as TGTGCCAGCAGGAACGGCAGGGGGCGGATGAACACTGAAGCTTTCTTT.

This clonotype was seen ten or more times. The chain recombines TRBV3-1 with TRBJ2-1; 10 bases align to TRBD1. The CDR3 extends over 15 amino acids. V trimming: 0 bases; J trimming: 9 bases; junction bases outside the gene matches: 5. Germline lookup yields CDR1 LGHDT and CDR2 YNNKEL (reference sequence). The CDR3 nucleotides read TGTGCCAGCAGCCAAGAAGGGACAGGGGTTGGTGAGCAGTTCTTC. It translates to CASSQEGTGVGEQFF.

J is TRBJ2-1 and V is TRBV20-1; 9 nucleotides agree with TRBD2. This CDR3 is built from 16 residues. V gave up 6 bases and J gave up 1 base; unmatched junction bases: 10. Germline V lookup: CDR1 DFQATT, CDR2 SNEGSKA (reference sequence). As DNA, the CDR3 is TGCAGTGCCCATAGCGGGAGAGCCGTTTCCTACAATGAGCAGTTCTTC. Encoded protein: CSAHSGRAVSYNEQFF.

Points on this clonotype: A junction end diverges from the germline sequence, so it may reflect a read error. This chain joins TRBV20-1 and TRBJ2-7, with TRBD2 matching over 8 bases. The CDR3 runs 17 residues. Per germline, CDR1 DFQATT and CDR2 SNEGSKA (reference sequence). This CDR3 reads CSALGLVGPSPYYEQHF. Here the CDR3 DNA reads TGCAGTGCTCTGGGACTAGTGGGTCCCTCCCCCTACTACGAGCAGCACTTC.

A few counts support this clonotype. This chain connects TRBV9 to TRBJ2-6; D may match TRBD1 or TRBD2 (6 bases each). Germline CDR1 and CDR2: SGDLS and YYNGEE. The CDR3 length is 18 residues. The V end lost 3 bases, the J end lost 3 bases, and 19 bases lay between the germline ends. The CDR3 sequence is CASSASGGGGLGANVLTF. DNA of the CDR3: TGTGCCAGCAGCGCCAGCGGCGGAGGGGGGCTTGGGGCCAACGTCCTGACTTTC.

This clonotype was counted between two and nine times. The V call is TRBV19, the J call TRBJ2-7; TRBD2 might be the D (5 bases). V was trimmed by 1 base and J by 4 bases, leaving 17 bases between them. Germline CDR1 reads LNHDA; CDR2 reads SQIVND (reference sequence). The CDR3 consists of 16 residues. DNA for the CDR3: TGTGCCAGTAGTATAGGCGGAACCCGAGGGCTATACGAGCAGTACTTC. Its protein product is CASSIGGTRGLYEQYF.

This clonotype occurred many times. In DNA form, the CDR3 reads TGTGCCAGCAGCTTTGCTACTAGCGGGATGAAGTTATACGAGCAGTACTTC. Translating it yields CASSFATSGMKLYEQYF. The chain uses TRBV7-2 and TRBJ2-7; 10 bases align to TRBD2. The CDR3 contains 17 residues. Germline CDR1 reads SGHTA; CDR2 reads FQGNSA. V lost 3 bases to trimming and J lost 4 bases; unmatched junction nucleotides: 12.

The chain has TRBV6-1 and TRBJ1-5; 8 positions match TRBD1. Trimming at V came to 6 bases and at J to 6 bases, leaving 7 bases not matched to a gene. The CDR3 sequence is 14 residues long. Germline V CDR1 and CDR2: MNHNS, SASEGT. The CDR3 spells CASSQGAGSQPQHF. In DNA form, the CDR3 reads TGTGCCAGCAGCCAGGGGGCCGGTTCTCAGCCCCAGCATTTT.

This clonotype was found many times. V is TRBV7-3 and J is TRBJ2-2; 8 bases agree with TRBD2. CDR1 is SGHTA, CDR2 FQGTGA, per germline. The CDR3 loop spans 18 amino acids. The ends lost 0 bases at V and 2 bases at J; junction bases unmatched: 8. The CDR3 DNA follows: TGTGCCAGCAGCTTAACGAGTCTGGTAGCGGGAAACACCGGGGAGCTGTTTTTT. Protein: CASSLTSLVAGNTGELFF.

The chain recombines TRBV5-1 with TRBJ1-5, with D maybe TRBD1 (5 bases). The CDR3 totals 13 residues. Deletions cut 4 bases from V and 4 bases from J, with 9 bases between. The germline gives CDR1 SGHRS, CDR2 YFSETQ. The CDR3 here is CASSPGENQPQHF. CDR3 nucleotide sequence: TGCGCCAGCAGCCCGGGGGAGAATCAGCCCCAGCATTTT.

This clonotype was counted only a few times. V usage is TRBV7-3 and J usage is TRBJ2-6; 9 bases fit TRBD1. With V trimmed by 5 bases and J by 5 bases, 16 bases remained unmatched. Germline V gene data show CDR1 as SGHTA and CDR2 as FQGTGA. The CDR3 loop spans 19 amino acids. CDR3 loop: CASSAGYRTGVPWANVLTF. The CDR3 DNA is TGTGCCAGCAGCGCGGGGTATAGGACAGGGGTACCCTGGGCCAACGTCCTGACTTTC.

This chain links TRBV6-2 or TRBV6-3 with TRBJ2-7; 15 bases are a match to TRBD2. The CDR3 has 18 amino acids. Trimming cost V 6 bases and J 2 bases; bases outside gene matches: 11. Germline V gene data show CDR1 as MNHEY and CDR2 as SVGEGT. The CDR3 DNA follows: TGTGCCAGCAGCCAGAGCCTAGGACTAGCGGGAGGGCCCTACGAGCAGTACTTC. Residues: CASSQSLGLAGGPYEQYF.

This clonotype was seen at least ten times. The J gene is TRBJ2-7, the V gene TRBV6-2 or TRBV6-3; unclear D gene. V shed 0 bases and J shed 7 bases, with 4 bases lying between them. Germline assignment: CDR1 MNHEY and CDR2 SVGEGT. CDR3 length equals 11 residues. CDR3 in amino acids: CASSYSREQYF. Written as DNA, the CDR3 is TGTGCCAGCAGTTACTCCCGAGAGCAGTACTTC.